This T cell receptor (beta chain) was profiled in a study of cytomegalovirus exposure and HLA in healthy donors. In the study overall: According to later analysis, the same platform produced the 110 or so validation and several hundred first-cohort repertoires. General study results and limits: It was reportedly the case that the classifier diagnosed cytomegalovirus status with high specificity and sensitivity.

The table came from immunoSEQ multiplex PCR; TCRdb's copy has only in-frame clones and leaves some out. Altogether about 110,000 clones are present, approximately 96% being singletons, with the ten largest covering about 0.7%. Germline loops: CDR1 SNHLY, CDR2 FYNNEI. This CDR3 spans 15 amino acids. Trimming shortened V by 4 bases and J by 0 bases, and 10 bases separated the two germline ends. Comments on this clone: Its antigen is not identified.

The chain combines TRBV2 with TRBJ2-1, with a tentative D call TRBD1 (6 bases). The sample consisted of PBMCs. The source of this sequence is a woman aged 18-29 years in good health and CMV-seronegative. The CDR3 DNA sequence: TGTGCCAGCAGTGCCCGAGGGGGCTCCTACAATGAGCAGTTCTTC. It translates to CASSARGGSYNEQFF.